This T cell receptor (beta chain) was sequenced during a study of cytomegalovirus exposure and HLA in healthy donors. The ends lost 4 bases at V and 0 bases at J; junction bases unmatched: 9. CDR3 size: 17 residues. The germline CDR1 and CDR2 sequences are MGHRA and YSYEKL. PCR employed 60 Vbeta and 13 Jbeta primers. Per the authors' pipeline: Later, an analysis found 75 million to 100 million unique TCR beta chains, and 8.5 million to 14 million of these were shared. The table came from immunoSEQ multiplex PCR; TCRdb's copy has only in-frame clones and leaves some out. That table furnishes V, J and clone size, whereas the DNA furnished D and trimming. The table includes about 140,000 clones, more than 75% detected once. The study's findings and limits: As a later analysis showed, several of the most significant clusters appeared to be linked to common viral pathogens. Presence/absence analyses took donor sequencing depth as roughly uniform.

Points on this clone: Its antigen is not known.

This sequence joins TRBV4-1 and TRBJ2-1; 7 bases match TRBD2. The sequencing sample was made of PBMCs. The sequence was obtained from a female donor in good health and CMV-seronegative. DNA of the CDR3: TGCGCCAGCAGCCCGACCTCTAGCGGTCTCTCCTACAATGAGCAGTTCTTC. This codes for CASSPTSSGLSYNEQFF.